The source of this T cell receptor beta chain is a study of T cells in Graves' hyperthyroidism and ophthalmopathy. Calling Graves' hyperthyroidism stable meant ophthalmopathy did not progress within 18 months. Researchers barred patients who had uncontrolled infection, other autoimmune disease, pregnancy or lactation. PBMCs stemmed from less than 13 ml fresh peripheral blood. This clonotype was recorded at least ten times. The antigen is unknown. The CDR3 spans 15 residues. J gave up 0 bases and V 4 bases, and 8 bases lay outside the gene matches. Looked up from germline, CDR1 is DFQATT and CDR2 is SNEGSKA (reference sequence). Amplification yielded TCR beta CDR3 regions, with RNA transcripts as the source. The study used the HTBI primer set for a first-round RT-PCR of the TCR CDR3. TCRdb fed the multiplex PCR reads into MiXCR, producing one record per CDR3 protein. Here the sample spans roughly 170,000 distinct CDR3 sequences, more than 15% being singletons.

Notes on the study in general: Through a model of 13 V-J features, ophthalmopathy was separated from stable hyperthyroidism.

Specimen: blood. The V gene is TRBV20-1, the J gene TRBJ1-1, with 7 bases matching TRBD1. The receptor was derived from a woman aged 45-60 years with Graves' hyperthyroidism. The CDR3 is CSATPTGQLNTEAFF. The CDR3, as DNA: TGCAGTGCTACCCCCACGGGACAGCTGAACACTGAAGCTTTCTTT.